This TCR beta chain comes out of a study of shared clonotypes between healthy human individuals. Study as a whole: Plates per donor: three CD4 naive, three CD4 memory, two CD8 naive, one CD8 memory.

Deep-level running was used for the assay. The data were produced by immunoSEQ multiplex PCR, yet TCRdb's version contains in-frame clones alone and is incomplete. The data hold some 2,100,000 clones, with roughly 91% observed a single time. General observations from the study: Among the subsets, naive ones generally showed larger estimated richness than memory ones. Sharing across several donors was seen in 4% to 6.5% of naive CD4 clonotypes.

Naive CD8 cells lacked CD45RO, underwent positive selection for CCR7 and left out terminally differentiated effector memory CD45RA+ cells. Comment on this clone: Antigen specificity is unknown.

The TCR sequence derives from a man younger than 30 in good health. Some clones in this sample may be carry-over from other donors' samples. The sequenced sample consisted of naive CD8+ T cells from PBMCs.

This CDR3 reads CASSSRTDTEAFF. The CDR3 bases are TGTGCCAGCAGTTCCCGGACGGACACTGAAGCTTTCTTT. This chain uses TRBV28 with TRBJ1-1, with D unclear. This CDR3 is built from 13 residues. Trimming cost V 4 bases and J 3 bases, with 9 bases left between them. Germline lookup yields CDR1 MDHEN and CDR2 SYDVKM.